This T cell receptor beta chain was observed in a study of T cells in Graves' hyperthyroidism and ophthalmopathy. This clonotype was seen ten or more times. The CDR3 regions of TCR beta were amplified from RNA transcripts. The primer set for the first-round RT-PCR of the TCR CDR3 was HTBI. TCRdb itself ran the multiplex PCR reads through MiXCR, one entry per CDR3 protein. The repertoire holds roughly 700,000 distinct CDR3 sequences, with roughly 17% as singletons. V shed 3 bases and J shed 4 bases, with 8 bases lying between them. The CDR3 length is 13 residues. The chain combines TRBV12-3 or TRBV12-4 with TRBJ2-3; D is uncertain. What was sequenced was blood. The origin of this receptor is a man between 50 and 59 years old with Graves' hyperthyroidism. In DNA, the CDR3 is TGTGCCAGCAGTTTTTCCCGCCCAGATACGCAGTATTTT. It codes for CASSFSRPDTQYF.